This TCR beta chain was captured by sequencing in a study of beta chain features in type 1 diabetes (dated by TCRdb to about 2018). In the study overall: No differences in mean age, gender distribution, total cell number or subset yield were found between patients and healthy donors. A total of roughly 98,000,000 sorted cells were examined across all samples, and a strong correlation was observed between cell number per subset and RNA yield. Regulatory and stem cell-like memory subsets were isolated from only 8 patients and 8 healthy donors, whereas naive and central memory subsets came from all 30 or so donors. In the study, recently diagnosed type 1 diabetes patients and matched healthy donors were compared on the TCRB repertoires of their sorted circulating CD4+ T cell subsets. General conclusions and limits of the study: Naive, central memory and regulatory TCRB repertoires appeared to be more similar among patients than among healthy donors. At VDJ recombination sites, patients with type 1 diabetes made fewer insertions and deleted more nucleotides, a pattern implying thymic rearrangement abnormalities. Only small numbers of individuals were included in the HLA sub-analyses, which left unresolved whether HLA type had any influence on TCRB rearrangement. Type 1 diabetes patients showed a moderate but significant shortening of TCRB CDR3 length in all four CD4+ subsets. Sequencing cDNA rather than genomic DNA could over-represent highly expressing activated cells, although activation and CD3 levels did not differ between groups. PCR may preferentially amplify shorter templates, but because patient and control samples were amplified and corrected together, any resulting skew would affect both groups equally.

The entire isolated RNA was reverse transcribed using the High Capacity cDNA Reverse Transcription Kit, and thus expressed TCRB transcripts were sequenced. Deep immunoSEQ sequencing was applied to naive, central memory and regulatory T cell samples, giving an average of around 3.8 million total reads per sample. Sorted cells were lysed in RLT buffer and RNA was extracted with DNase-treated RNeasy Micro or Mini kits, depending on cell number. To prevent cross-contamination, each cell subset was processed individually, whereas patient and healthy donor samples were processed jointly. Using the immunoSEQ multiplex PCR, TCRB sequences were amplified from cDNA into 87-bp fragments spanning the CDR3 region. The amplicons were sequenced using the Illumina HiSeq platform. In the authors' own workflow: Synthetic template baselines were used to correct PCR bias computationally, reads within Hamming distance 2 were collapsed together, and singletons that could not be merged were discarded. By aligning reads against IMGT, V, D and J genes, CDR3 length, and insertions or deletions at six rearrangement sites were assigned. Within each subset, clonotype counts were normalized to sorted cell number, after which true diversity and Gini coefficients were computed with the tcR R package. The overlap coefficient, calculated on TCRB nucleotide sequences, was used to quantify repertoire sharing. Out-of-frame TCRB sequences from naive cells were analyzed to stand in for the pre-selection repertoire. TCRdb took over this immuneACCESS table, retaining in-frame rearrangements with V and J assigned. Such tables are incomplete; in checked studies, under half of the missing clones stem from an unresolved V gene, and the remainder is unexplained. The V and J calls and clone size are taken from that table; D and trimming were inferred from the DNA. This sample gives 900,000 or so clones in total; under 20% of them show up just once. 0.023% of the sample goes to the ten largest clones.

From each donor, a single peripheral blood sample of about 110 mL on average was drawn into heparinised tubes. Using a panel that included CD45RO, CCR7, CD25, CD127, CD95 and CD27, naive, central memory, regulatory and stem cell-like memory CD4+ T cells were sorted on a BD FACSAria II. A purity above 95% was achieved for all sorted populations. PBMCs were isolated immediately by Lymphoprep density gradient centrifugation and stained directly without culture. Samples were stained and sorted in pairs, with one healthy donor and one patient per experiment, so that batch effects were minimized. This clone turned up a few times. Its cognate antigen has yet to be identified. No base quality values were provided; no much bigger clone lies one nucleotide off. The sample has other DNA sequences that encode this CDR3 too. The receptor's source is a woman between 18 and 29 years old in good health. What was sequenced was naive CD4+ T cells from blood. The label giving this sample's cell subset or site can be read as: true naive CD4+ T cells.

The CDR3 region reads CASSYRYEQYF. At the DNA level, the sequence is TGTGCCAGCAGTTATCGCTACGAGCAGTACTTC. The rearranged segments are TRBV6-5 and TRBJ2-7, with the D gene call left open. Including cysteine and phenylalanine, the CDR3 has 11 amino acids. Just CDR3 DNA is preserved here, 33 bases in frame from base 1. CDR1 and CDR2, looked up from the germline V gene, are MNHEY and SVGAGI. V loses 3 bases, J loses 3 bases, and the germline ends lie 3 bases apart.